The following is a TCR beta chain sequence with its context. Germline CDR1 LNHDA, CDR2 SQIVND (reference sequence). The CDR3 contains 13 residues. Trimming left V 4 bases short and J 2 bases short, with 8 bases between. Per the study methods: How many nucleated cells were present was estimated from reference gene primer amplification. Sequencing was performed with immunoSEQ multiplex PCR; in TCRdb, only in-frame clones are kept and a portion is missing. Clone size and the V and J calls come from that table; the DNA yielded D and trimming. Of 150,000 to 200,000 clones in the sample, roughly nine tenths were seen once. The data belong to a study of blood T cell repertoires in COVID-19. Seattle patients were enrolled during active infection and followed longitudinally.

Sequences were obtained from peripheral blood. This clonotype was obtained from a woman in her sixties with COVID-19, enrolled during active disease. The chain combines TRBV19 with TRBJ1-2, with D uncertain. The CDR3 loop reads CASSNSRNYGYTF. In nucleotides, the CDR3 is TGTGCCAGTAGTAATTCCAGGAACTATGGCTACACCTTC.